The 12 T cell receptor beta chains presented below share a single source sample, sequenced in a study of CD8 T cells in ankylosing spondylitis. Study-wide points: What seemed typical of ankylosing spondylitis blood was a TCR beta motif built from under 10 highly homologous variants.

MiXCR, run by TCRdb on the 5' RACE reads, gives a single entry per CDR3 protein. The profile covers 450,000 to 550,000 distinct CDR3 sequences, with over 4% appearing a single time and 3.5% taken by the ten largest. No antigens are known for them. The sequencing sample was made of blood, either unsorted or a sorted T cell fraction (not recorded which). These receptor sequences come from a male donor with ankylosing spondylitis.

This clonotype was picked up a small number of times. This chain joins TRBV3-1 and TRBJ2-7, with D possibly matching TRBD1 (6 bases). CDR3 length: 15 amino acids. CDR1 LGHDT and CDR2 YNNKEL come from the germline V gene (reference sequence). V lost 4 bases to trimming and J lost 2 bases, with 15 bases between them. The CDR3 nucleotides read TGTGCCAGCAGCCCCGGACAGCCGGGAACCTACGAGCAGTACTTC. This sequence encodes CASSPGQPGTYEQYF.

The sample holds many counts of this clonotype. The V and J genes are TRBV7-2 and TRBJ1-2; D gene unclear. V was shortened by 3 bases and J by 7 bases, with 15 bases between the two germline ends. This CDR3 has 14 residues. Germline V gene data show CDR1 as SGHTA and CDR2 as FQGNSA. For the CDR3, the DNA is TGTGCCAGCAGCTTTCCCGGGATTCTCGGTGGCTACACCTTC. It is translated as CASSFPGILGGYTF.

In its sample, this clonotype was seen many times. This CDR3 is CASSLDKGGDEQYF. CDR3 bases: TGTGCCAGCAGCTTAGACAAGGGAGGTGACGAGCAGTACTTC. The chain recombines TRBV7-2 with TRBJ2-7, with a tentative D call TRBD2 (6 bases). From germline, CDR1 is SGHTA and CDR2 FQGNSA. V dropped 1 base and J dropped 5 bases, with 12 bases sitting between them. The CDR3 runs 14 residues. The variable domain in full, with the rest retrieved from reference TRBV7-2 and TRBJ2-7, is GAGVSQSPSNKVTEKGKDVELRCDPISGHTALYWYRQSLGQGLEFLIYFQGNSAPDKSGLPSDRFSAERTGGSVSTLTIQRTQQEDSAVYLCASSLDKGGDEQYFGPGTRLTVT.

J is TRBJ2-4 and V is TRBV6-5; D is possibly TRBD1 or TRBD2 (5 bases each). CDR1 MNHEY and CDR2 SVGAGI come from the germline V gene. Trimming took 0 bases from V and 6 from J, leaving 12 bases between them. This CDR3 is built from 15 residues. CDR3 region: CASSYSGHEGNIQYF. CDR3 DNA: TGTGCCAGCAGTTACTCGGGGCATGAGGGAAACATTCAGTACTTC.

This clonotype has a count of ten or more. V and J are TRBV12-3 or TRBV12-4 and TRBJ1-5; 7 bases are shared with TRBD1. This CDR3 is 14 amino acids long. V lost 2 bases, J lost 7 bases, and 5 bases stayed unmatched. The CDR3 nucleotides are TGTGCCAGCAGTTTAAAGGGGGCTTGGCAGCCCCAGCATTTT. Translated, it gives CASSLKGAWQPQHF.

This clonotype was recorded at least ten times. The chain is built from TRBV6-5 and TRBJ1-5; D uncertain. There are 16 residues in the CDR3. Trimming cost V 4 bases and J 0 bases, with 13 bases left between them. Germline CDR1 and CDR2: MNHEY and SVGAGI. The CDR3 is CASSLIGSDSNQPQHF. CDR3 DNA: TGTGCCAGCAGTTTGATAGGGTCGGATAGCAATCAGCCCCAGCATTTT.

This clonotype came up a few times. The chain combines TRBV11-1 with TRBJ2-7; TRBD1 matches 7 bases. Germline trimming cut 2 bases from V and 4 bases from J; bases unmatched to any gene: 8. Per germline, CDR1 SGHAT and CDR2 FQDESV (reference sequence). The CDR3 covers 15 residues. As DNA, the CDR3 is TGTGCCAGCAGCTTATTGACAGGGACAATATACGAGCAGTACTTC. It encodes CASSLLTGTIYEQYF. Drawing the rest from reference TRBV11-1 and TRBJ2-7, the complete variable domain is EAEVAQSPRYKITEKSQAVAFWCDPISGHATLYWYRQILGQGPELLVQFQDESVVDDSQLPKDRFSAERLKGVDSTLKIQPAELGDSAMYLCASSLLTGTIYEQYFGPGTRLTVT.

This clonotype was counted at least ten times. The chain has TRBV20-1 and TRBJ2-7, with D perhaps TRBD2 (6 bases). CDR1 is DFQATT, CDR2 SNEGSKA, per germline (reference sequence). Trimming took 7 bases from V and 5 from J, leaving 21 bases between them. This CDR3 region has 14 residues. The CDR3 reads CSGSSGTERHEQYF. CDR3 DNA: TGCAGTGGGTCTTCCGGGACTGAGAGGCACGAGCAGTACTTC.

This clonotype was counted at least ten times. The V and J genes are TRBV4-1 and TRBJ2-7; 8 positions agree with TRBD1. The germline CDR1 and CDR2 sequences are MGHRA and YSYEKL. This CDR3 is 15 amino acids long. Unmatched junction bases numbered 5, after V lost 1 base and J lost 3 bases. The CDR3 bases are TGCGCCAGCAGCCAAGGGGACAGGCAAGTCTACGAGCAGTACTTC. Its protein is CASSQGDRQVYEQYF.

This clonotype has a count of ten or more. The genes are TRBV29-1 and TRBJ2-3; the D is unclear. The CDR3 loop spans 14 amino acids. Per germline, CDR1 SQVTM and CDR2 ANQGSEA. V was clipped by 0 bases and J by 5 bases, with 12 bases between them. CDR3 sequence (DNA): TGCAGCGTTGAAGATCCCCGACTGATAGATACGCAGTATTTT. Translating it yields CSVEDPRLIDTQYF.

This sequence joins TRBV10-3 and TRBJ1-2; 7 nucleotides line up with TRBD1. With V trimmed by 8 bases and J by 4 bases, 1 base remained unmatched. This CDR3 spans 11 amino acids. Germline CDR1 and CDR2: ENHRY and SYGVKD. The CDR3 DNA is TGTGCCATCGGGACAGTCTATGGCTACACCTTC. This sequence encodes CAIGTVYGYTF.

This clonotype has only a few counts. The chain couples TRBV15 to TRBJ2-7; possible D gene TRBD2, 6 bases. The length of the CDR3 is 16 residues. The V end was cut by 0 bases, the J end by 0 bases, with 12 bases between. In germline, CDR1 is LNHNV, CDR2 YYDKDF (reference sequence). The CDR3 nucleotides are TGTGCCACCAGCAGAGATGGTCACGGGAGCTCCTACGAGCAGTACTTC. Translating it yields CATSRDGHGSSYEQYF.